This TCR beta chain was identified in a study of blood T cells in healthy people across ages. Study as a whole: Template-switching capture recovered about one barcoded beta molecule per two T cells. Whole-study results and caveats: There was a strong correlation between TCR beta diversity and naive T cell percentage. A roughly linear fall in TCR beta diversity per million T cells was seen with increasing age.

On this clonotype itself: Antigen unknown.

Using a J-beta primer mix together with a sample-barcoded 5' primer, a second PCR was run for about 6 to 11 cycles. TCRdb independently ran MiXCR on the 5' RACE reads; one entry per CDR3 protein. Altogether 1.5 million to 2 million distinct CDR3 sequences are present, 49% being singletons, with the ten largest covering approximately 2.1%. Peripheral blood samples of 9 to 10 milliliters were drawn from each donor. V lost 4 bases to trimming and J lost 10 bases, with 11 bases between them. CDR1 SEHNR and CDR2 FQNEAQ come from the germline V gene (reference sequence). The CDR3 sequence is 11 residues long.

Material: blood. V and J are TRBV7-9 and TRBJ2-7, with D tentatively TRBD2 (5 bases). This receptor was identified in a woman aged 40 to 50 in good health. The CDR3 is CASSYEEAQYF. The DNA of the CDR3 is TGTGCCAGCAGCTACGAGGAGGCCCAGTACTTC.